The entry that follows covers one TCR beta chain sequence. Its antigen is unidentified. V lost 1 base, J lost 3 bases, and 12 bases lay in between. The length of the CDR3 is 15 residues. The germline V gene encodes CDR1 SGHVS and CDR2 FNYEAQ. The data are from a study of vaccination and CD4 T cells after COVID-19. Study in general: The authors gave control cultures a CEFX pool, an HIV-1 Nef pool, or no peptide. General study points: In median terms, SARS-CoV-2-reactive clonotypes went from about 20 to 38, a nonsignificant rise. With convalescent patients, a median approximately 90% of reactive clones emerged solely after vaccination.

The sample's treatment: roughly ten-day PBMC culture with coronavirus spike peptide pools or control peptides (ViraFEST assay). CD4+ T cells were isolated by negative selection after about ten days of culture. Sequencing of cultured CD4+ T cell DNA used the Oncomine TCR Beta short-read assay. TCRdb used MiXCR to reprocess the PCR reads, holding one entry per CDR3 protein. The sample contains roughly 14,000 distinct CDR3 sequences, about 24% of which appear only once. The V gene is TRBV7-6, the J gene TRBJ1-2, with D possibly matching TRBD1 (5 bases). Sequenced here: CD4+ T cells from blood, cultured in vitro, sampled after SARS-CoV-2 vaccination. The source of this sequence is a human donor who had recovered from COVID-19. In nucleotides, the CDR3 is TGTGCCAGCAGCTTAGAAGGGTCAGGGCACTATGGCTACACCTTC. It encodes CASSLEGSGHYGYTF.